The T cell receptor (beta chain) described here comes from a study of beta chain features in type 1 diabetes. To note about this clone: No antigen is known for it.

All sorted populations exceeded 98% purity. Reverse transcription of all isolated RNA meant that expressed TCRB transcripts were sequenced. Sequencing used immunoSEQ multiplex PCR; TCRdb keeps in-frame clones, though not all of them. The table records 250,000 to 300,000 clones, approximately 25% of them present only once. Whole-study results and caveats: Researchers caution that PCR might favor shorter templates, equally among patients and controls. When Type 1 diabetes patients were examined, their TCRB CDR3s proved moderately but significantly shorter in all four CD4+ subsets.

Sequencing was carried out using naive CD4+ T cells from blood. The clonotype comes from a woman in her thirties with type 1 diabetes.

CDR3 sequence (DNA): TGTGCCAGCAGTTTGTGGGACAGGGTTGCAGATACGCAGTATTTT. Its translation is CASSLWDRVADTQYF. V usage is TRBV28 and J usage is TRBJ2-3; 9 bases line up with TRBD1. In germline, CDR1 is MDHEN, CDR2 SYDVKM. This CDR3 is built from 15 residues. The junction had 5 bases not matched to a gene; V was cut back by 3 bases and J by 4 bases.